The rows below give T cell receptor beta chains drawn from one sample of a study of blood T cells in healthy people across ages. TCRdb processed the 5' RACE reads anew with MiXCR; each CDR3 protein has one entry. The sample shows more than 1,400,000 distinct CDR3 sequences, 42% of them seen only once. Material: blood. Receptor source: a woman aged 18-29 years in good health. Each CDR3 is given with its conserved first and last residue. D genes are given only for firm matches. A row's size may be missing; if present it is once, few, many or a size class.

V	D	J	size	DNA	CDR3
TRBV3-1	TRBD2	TRBJ2-4	NA	TGTGCCAGCAGCCTTACTAGCGGGAGTACGGCCAAAAACATTCAGTACTTC	CASSLTSGSTAKNIQYF
TRBV15	NA	TRBJ2-7	NA	TGTGCCACCAGCAGAGATTCCGGCAGTTACGAGCAGTACTTC	CATSRDSGSYEQYF
TRBV5-5	NA	TRBJ2-7	NA	TGTGCCAGCAGCTTGAGGCAGGTAACCTACGAGCAGTACTTC	CASSLRQVTYEQYF
TRBV4-1	TRBD2	TRBJ2-7	NA	TGCGCCAGCAGCCAGCCACCGGGACTAGCGGGCCTTACCTACGAGCAGTACTTC	CASSQPPGLAGLTYEQYF
TRBV5-1	TRBD1	TRBJ2-4	NA	TGCGCCAGCAGCACAGGGGTTCAAAACATTCAGTACTTC	CASSTGVQNIQYF
TRBV11-2	NA	TRBJ2-1	NA	TGTGCCAGCAGCTTATCGGGCCTCGCGGGTTCCTACAATGAGCAGTTCTTC	CASSLSGLAGSYNEQFF
TRBV20-1	NA	TRBJ2-3	NA	TGCAGTGCTCAAGACAGTTTCCGCACAGATACGCAGTATTTT	CSAQDSFRTDTQYF
TRBV20-1	TRBD2	TRBJ2-7	once	TGCAGTGCTCGTAGGACTAGCGGGAGGGCCGAGTACAATGAGCAGTACTTC	CSARRTSGRAEYNEQYF
TRBV6-5	NA	TRBJ2-1	NA	TGTGCCAGCAGTAACCCGGGACAAATCTACAATGAGCAGTTCTTC	CASSNPGQIYNEQFF
TRBV20-1	TRBD2	TRBJ2-5	NA	TGCAGTACGAGCGGCCTACTTAACCCTAGCGGCCAAGAGACCCAGTACTTC	CSTSGLLNPSGQETQYF
TRBV6-2/TRBV6-3	TRBD2	TRBJ2-5	few	TGTGCCAGCAGTTTTCAACTAGCGGGATTGGAGCAGTACTTC	CASSFQLAGLEQYF